These T cell receptor beta chains were read from a single sample in a study of blood T cell repertoires in COVID-19. Method: immunoSEQ multiplex PCR; TCRdb's copy keeps in-frame clones and lacks some. Of about 410,000 clones in the sample, around 86% are singletons; the top ten hold roughly 1.4%. Material: peripheral blood. These receptors all stem from a woman aged 30 to 39 with active or convalescent COVID-19. Both conserved end residues are trimmed from each CDR3. Each record gives: J gene, V gene, clone size, CDR3 protein. The size entry is marked missing in some rows and otherwise reads once, few, many or a size class.

J: TRBJ1-4; V: TRBV3-1/TRBV3-2; size: NA; CDR3: ASSQEALRATNEKLF
J: TRBJ2-3; V: TRBV5-4; size: NA; CDR3: ASSGGLADIDTQY
J: TRBJ1-6; V: TRBV18; size: NA; CDR3: ASSPPTGGNNSPLH
J: TRBJ1-1; V: TRBV2; size: NA; CDR3: ASIPLTDMNTEAF
J: TRBJ2-5; V: TRBV2; size: once; CDR3: ASSDGDYQETQY
J: TRBJ1-4; V: TRBV19; size: NA; CDR3: ASSQRGPNEKLF
J: TRBJ2-1; V: TRBV4-2; size: NA; CDR3: ASSLDNEQF
J: TRBJ2-6; V: TRBV15; size: NA; CDR3: ATSRDLTGATPGANVLT
J: TRBJ1-1; V: TRBV12-3/TRBV12-4; size: few; CDR3: ASNWEGNTEAF
J: TRBJ2-1; V: TRBV29-1; size: NA; CDR3: SVEEEGGVGNEQF
J: TRBJ2-1; V: TRBV5-4; size: NA; CDR3: ASSGKSGSSNNEQF
J: TRBJ2-3; V: TRBV2; size: NA; CDR3: ASSSFSYGQDTQY
J: TRBJ2-1; V: TRBV6-6; size: NA; CDR3: ASRYQGQGDYNEQF
J: TRBJ2-7; V: TRBV5-4; size: NA; CDR3: ASSLDWNRRSESYEQY
J: TRBJ2-2; V: TRBV5-5; size: once; CDR3: ASSFGRLQGAGELF
J: TRBJ2-3; V: TRBV18; size: NA; CDR3: ASSPPSTSGGDTQY
J: TRBJ1-5; V: TRBV18; size: NA; CDR3: ASSHGGYNQPQH
J: TRBJ1-2; V: TRBV5-4; size: NA; CDR3: ASDSVISGYT
J: TRBJ1-1; V: TRBV27; size: NA; CDR3: ASSAAGNTEAF
J: TRBJ2-1; V: TRBV10-3; size: NA; CDR3: AISSGTLSSYNEQF
J: TRBJ2-1; V: TRBV11-3; size: NA; CDR3: ASSSEDSSYNEQF
J: TRBJ1-2; V: TRBV12-2; size: NA; CDR3: ASRRTRAGNYGYT
J: TRBJ2-2; V: TRBV6-5; size: few; CDR3: ASSYDRDTNTGELF
J: TRBJ1-5; V: TRBV2; size: few; CDR3: ASSEAKYSNQPQH
J: TRBJ2-6; V: TRBV19; size: NA; CDR3: ATYSGANVLT
J: TRBJ2-7; V: TRBV7-2; size: NA; CDR3: ASSLGGIAGASRSYEQY
J: TRBJ2-1; V: TRBV6-2/TRBV6-3; size: NA; CDR3: ASSYSGGSYNEQF
J: TRBJ2-6; V: TRBV7-9; size: NA; CDR3: ASSLDYVLT
J: TRBJ2-1; V: TRBV5-1; size: NA; CDR3: ASSLVAGGSGEQF
J: TRBJ2-3; V: TRBV7-9; size: NA; CDR3: ASSLGTVVTDTQY
J: TRBJ2-1; V: TRBV6-4; size: NA; CDR3: ASSDSTGASGRNYNEQF
J: TRBJ2-1; V: TRBV7-8; size: once; CDR3: ASRGGGSYNEQF
J: TRBJ1-4; V: TRBV18; size: NA; CDR3: ASSPSTGGISEKLF
J: TRBJ1-6; V: TRBV19; size: NA; CDR3: ASNPGQGSGSPLH
J: TRBJ1-4; V: TRBV5-4; size: many; CDR3: ASSATGGFDEKLF
J: TRBJ2-7; V: TRBV2; size: NA; CDR3: ASSEWDGGVYEQY
J: TRBJ1-1; V: TRBV5-1; size: NA; CDR3: ASSTGTGGGKWGMNTEAF
J: TRBJ1-2; V: TRBV6-5; size: NA; CDR3: ASSYSVGSGNYGYT
J: TRBJ1-2; V: TRBV3-1/TRBV3-2; size: NA; CDR3: ASSQTGSDRFARGYT
J: TRBJ1-1; V: TRBV15; size: NA; CDR3: ATSYKMNTEAF
J: TRBJ1-2; V: TRBV5-1; size: NA; CDR3: ASSAGGSGTAYGYT
J: TRBJ1-2; V: TRBV27; size: NA; CDR3: ASRPRGGADGYT
J: TRBJ2-3; V: TRBV18; size: once; CDR3: ASSPYPTPGTDTQY
J: TRBJ1-5; V: TRBV19; size: NA; CDR3: ASSKTGTGYQPQH
J: TRBJ1-2; V: TRBV6-5; size: NA; CDR3: ASRQGHGYT
J: TRBJ2-7; V: TRBV5-1; size: once; CDR3: ASSSGTASYWEQY
J: TRBJ1-4; V: TRBV7-9; size: NA; CDR3: ASRSGTEIEKLF
J: TRBJ1-1; V: TRBV10-1; size: few; CDR3: ASRAGTVATEAF
J: TRBJ2-7; V: TRBV4-1; size: NA; CDR3: ASSQEGGVDEQY
J: TRBJ1-2; V: TRBV10-3; size: NA; CDR3: AISPGQGSPYGYT
J: TRBJ2-7; V: TRBV25-1; size: NA; CDR3: ASSAPGQGRVYEQY
J: TRBJ1-2; V: TRBV24-1; size: NA; CDR3: ATSDSQGSYGYT
J: TRBJ2-3; V: TRBV3-1/TRBV3-2; size: NA; CDR3: ASSQAGTSGGGTDTQY
J: TRBJ2-1; V: TRBV7-8; size: NA; CDR3: ASSLTRTPSSYNEQF
J: TRBJ1-5; V: TRBV30; size: NA; CDR3: AWSPQGNQPQH